The 28 T cell receptor beta chains below were found in one sample sequenced in a study of blood T cell repertoires in COVID-19 (dated by TCRdb to 2019 to 2021). Libraries were constructed by the immunoSEQ multiplex PCR assay. TCRdb retrieved this table from immuneACCESS and kept in-frame rearrangements only. Not all clones are present; in checked studies, unresolved V genes account for under half, and no reason is known for the remainder. This sample lists hundreds of thousands of clones; around nine tenths were detected once. About 5.5% of the sample is held by the ten biggest clonotypes. Sequenced: PBMCs or T cells enriched from blood (not recorded which). All receptors derive from a woman in her forties who had recovered from COVID-19.

Only one count was recorded for this clone. This chain connects TRBV7-9 to TRBJ2-1, with 11 bases that match TRBD1. This CDR3 comprises 16 residues. Germline CDR1 reads SEHNR; CDR2 reads FQNEAQ (reference sequence). The ends lost 1 base at V and 7 bases at J; junction bases unmatched: 6. This CDR3 reads CASSLVKDRGRNEQFF. The CDR3 bases are TGTGCCAGCAGCTTAGTCAAGGACAGGGGGCGGAATGAGCAGTTCTTC.

V is TRBV4-3 and J is TRBJ2-3; D gene ambiguous. Germline V gene lookup returns CDR1 LGHNA and CDR2 YSLEER. The V end lost 1 base, the J end lost 0 bases, and 5 bases lay between the germline ends. The CDR3 spans 14 residues. The CDR3 loop is CASSQGLSTDTQYF. The CDR3 nucleotides are TGCGCCAGCAGCCAAGGTCTTAGCACAGATACGCAGTATTTT.

The chain combines TRBV28 with TRBJ1-5; D possibly corresponds to TRBD1 (5 bases). In germline, CDR1 is MDHEN, CDR2 SYDVKM. Trimming shortened V by 5 bases and J by 4 bases, and 18 bases separated the two germline ends. The CDR3 has 16 amino acids. The CDR3 is CASSAPRGSGNQPQHF. The CDR3 DNA reads as TGTGCCAGCAGTGCCCCAAGGGGCTCGGGTAATCAGCCCCAGCATTTT.

The rearrangement links TRBV27 to TRBJ2-5; 8 nucleotides line up with TRBD1. CDR1 is MNHEY and CDR2 is SMNVEV in the germline V gene (reference sequence). The CDR3 spans 14 residues. V dropped 5 bases and J dropped 5; count of bases not matched to a gene: 7. CDR3 region: CASSLDRARETQYF. CDR3 bases: TGTGCCAGCAGTCTGGACAGGGCGAGGGAGACCCAGTACTTC.

The rearrangement joins TRBV3-1 (or the pseudogene TRBV3-2) to TRBJ2-3; TRBD2 matches 8 bases. Germline V gene lookup returns CDR1 LGHDT and CDR2 YNNKEL (reference sequence). The ends lost 4 bases at V and 6 bases at J; junction bases unmatched: 15. This CDR3 has 17 residues. The CDR3 DNA is TGTGCCAGCAGCCCTACGGGAGGGAGGGAGTTTACGGATACGCAGTATTTT. It translates to CASSPTGGREFTDTQYF.

CDR3 loop: CASSSLGSGQSSYNEQFF. In nucleotides, the CDR3 is TGTGCCAGCAGCTCGCTGGGTAGCGGGCAGAGCTCCTACAATGAGCAGTTCTTC. The chain recombines TRBV5-4 with TRBJ2-1; 7 nucleotides line up with TRBD2. The length of the CDR3 is 18 residues. Germline V CDR1 and CDR2: SGHNT, YYREEE (reference sequence). Losses at the gene ends were 3 bases for V and 0 bases for J; bases not matched to a gene: 12.

This chain links TRBV18 with TRBJ2-7; 8 bases agree with TRBD1. Germline V lookup: CDR1 KGHSH, CDR2 LQKENI. The V gene end was trimmed by 4 bases and the J gene end by 6 bases; junction bases not matched to a gene: 8. The CDR3 extends over 14 amino acids. The CDR3 here is CASSLDREVGEQYF. CDR3 in DNA: TGTGCCAGCTCACTGGACAGGGAGGTAGGCGAGCAGTACTTC.

The CDR3 loop reads CASSRRLGQETQYF. In DNA form, the CDR3 reads TGTGCCAGCAGCCGCAGACTAGGCCAAGAGACCCAGTACTTC. This rearrangement joins TRBV2 to TRBJ2-5; D possibly corresponds to TRBD2 (6 bases). Germline V gives CDR1 SNHLY, CDR2 FYNNEI. V lost 6 bases, J lost 1 base, and 12 bases lay in between. CDR3 length: 14 amino acids.

The chain joins TRBV27 to TRBJ1-1, with unresolved D. The CDR3 is 16 residues long. CDR1 is MNHEY and CDR2 is SMNVEV in the germline V gene (reference sequence). Trimming cost V 0 bases and J 3 bases, with 14 bases left between them. This CDR3 is CASSLSRGPDDTEAFF. CDR3 DNA sequence: TGTGCCAGCAGTTTATCCCGCGGGCCCGATGACACTGAAGCTTTCTTT.

The V and J genes are TRBV27 and TRBJ1-6; TRBD1 aligns across 8 bases. The V and J ends lost 6 bases and 4 bases, in that order; junction bases with no gene match: 8. Germline assignment: CDR1 MNHEY and CDR2 SMNVEV (reference sequence). This CDR3 has 16 residues. CDR3 sequence: CASRRGQGTYNSPLHF. CDR3 DNA: TGTGCCAGCAGACGTGGACAGGGAACTTATAATTCACCCCTCCACTTT.

This sequence joins TRBV19 and TRBJ2-6; 8 nucleotides match TRBD2. Germline CDR1 and CDR2: LNHDA and SQIVND (reference sequence). This CDR3 is 19 amino acids long. The V gene end was trimmed by 8 bases and the J gene end by 0 bases; junction bases not matched to a gene: 15. The CDR3: CASRNSGILVGSGANVLTF. CDR3 sequence (DNA): TGTGCCAGTCGGAATAGCGGGATTTTAGTGGGCTCTGGGGCCAACGTCCTGACTTTC. Variable domain in full (rest from reference TRBV19 and TRBJ2-6): DGGITQSPKYLFRKEGQNVTLSCEQNLNHDAMYWYRQDPGQGLRLIYYSQIVNDFQKGDIAEGYSVSREKKESFPLTVTSAQKNPTAFYLCASRNSGILVGSGANVLTFGAGSRLTVL.

The chain carries TRBV7-8 and TRBJ2-6, with a tentative D call TRBD2 (5 bases). V was clipped by 6 bases and J by 1 base, with 10 bases between them. Germline loops: CDR1 SGHVS, CDR2 FQNEAQ. The CDR3 consists of 15 residues. CDR3: CASRPRGSGANVLTF. CDR3 coding DNA: TGTGCCAGCAGGCCCCGGGGATCTGGGGCCAACGTCCTGACTTTC.

The chain recombines TRBV28 with TRBJ1-1; D ambiguous. Per the germline V gene, CDR1 is MDHEN and CDR2 is SYDVKM. The length of the CDR3 is 13 residues. V lost 10 bases, J lost 1 base, and 13 bases lay in between. DNA for the CDR3: TGTGCCACCTTCAATCCAGGGAACACTGAAGCTTTCTTT. Translated: CATFNPGNTEAFF.

The J gene is TRBJ1-5, the V gene TRBV2; the match to TRBD1 covers 9 bases. Germline V gives CDR1 SNHLY, CDR2 FYNNEI. This CDR3 spans 14 amino acids. After removal of 6 bases from V and 7 bases from J, the junction contained 7 bases not matched to a gene. Here the CDR3 reads CASRGTGMGQPQHF. DNA for the CDR3: TGTGCCAGCAGGGGGACAGGGATGGGGCAGCCCCAGCATTTT. Complete variable domain (other parts from reference TRBV2 and TRBJ1-5): EPEVTQTPSHQVTQMGQEVILRCVPISNHLYFYWYRQILGQKVEFLVSFYNNEISEKSEIFDDQFSVERPDGSNFTLKIRSTKLEDSAMYFCASRGTGMGQPQHFGDGTRLSIL.

The rearrangement joins TRBV19 to TRBJ2-7, with 9 nucleotides matching TRBD1. There are 15 residues in the CDR3. With 7 bases clipped from V and 3 bases from J, the junction kept 10 bases outside the gene matches. CDR1 and CDR2 (germline): LNHDA, SQIVND (reference sequence). CDR3 protein: CASNSGGQGIYEQYF. CDR3 nucleotides: TGTGCCAGTAATTCGGGAGGACAGGGGATCTACGAGCAGTACTTC.

This chain links TRBV7-2 with TRBJ2-2, with TRBD2 as a possible D gene (6 bases). The CDR3 runs 15 residues. V lost 4 bases to trimming and J lost 8 bases, with 17 bases between them. CDR1 is SGHTA and CDR2 is FQGNSA in the germline V gene. The CDR3 region has the DNA TGTGCCAGCAGCTCCCACGGGGCGGGATCTGGGGAGCTGTTTTTT. It specifies CASSSHGAGSGELFF.

This clone appeared once. The junction shows a germline mismatch at one end, possibly a read error. The V gene is TRBV7-9, the J gene TRBJ2-7, with a possible D match to TRBD1 (6 bases). The CDR3 has 15 amino acids. Germline CDR1 is SEHNR and CDR2 is FQNEAQ (reference sequence). CDR3 sequence (DNA): TGTGCCAGCAGCGTAGCCCCCGGGACACATTACGAGCAGTACTTC. Translation gives CASSVAPGTHYEQYF.

This chain connects TRBV7-9 to TRBJ2-5; a weak D match, TRBD2 (6 bases). From germline, CDR1 is SEHNR and CDR2 FQNEAQ (reference sequence). CDR3 length: 14 residues. Between the trimmed V and J ends, which lost 0 bases and 4 bases, there was a span of 9 bases. CDR3 coding DNA: TGTGCCAGCAGCTTAGCTGAGACTAGAGAGACCCAGTACTTC. It codes for CASSLAETRETQYF.

The chain recombines TRBV5-6 with TRBJ1-4; no firm D call. Trimming took 1 base from V and 4 from J, leaving 11 bases between them. The length of the CDR3 is 15 residues. Germline V lookup: CDR1 SGHDT, CDR2 YYEEEE. CDR3 region: CASSLKFQFNEKLFF. DNA for the CDR3: TGTGCCAGCAGCTTGAAGTTTCAGTTTAATGAAAAACTGTTTTTT.

This clone was observed a handful of times. The V and J genes are TRBV5-1 and TRBJ1-6, with a tentative D call TRBD1 (6 bases). CDR1 and CDR2 (germline): SGHRS, YFSETQ. V lost 3 bases and J lost 7, with 17 bases in between. CDR3 length equals 16 residues. CDR3 coding DNA: TGCGCCAGCAGCTCCACACCCGGGACAACGAATTCACCCCTCCACTTT. Its protein product is CASSSTPGTTNSPLHF.

This chain's CDR3 is CASSFSTSGRRETQYF. For the CDR3, the DNA is TGTGCCAGCAGCTTCTCGACTAGCGGGAGGAGAGAGACCCAGTACTTC. The chain has TRBV7-9 and TRBJ2-5, with 13 positions matching TRBD2. This CDR3 contains 16 residues. J lost 4 bases, V lost 3 bases, and 5 bases had no gene match. Germline V gives CDR1 SEHNR, CDR2 FQNEAQ (reference sequence).

The chain carries TRBV6-1 and TRBJ1-5; no reliable D call. The CDR3 contains 16 residues. V was pared by 4 bases and J by 2 bases, with 15 bases between. Germline V lookup: CDR1 MNHNS, CDR2 SASEGT. The CDR3 reads CASSGDGRRGNQPQHF. CDR3 DNA: TGTGCCAGCAGTGGCGATGGGAGAAGGGGCAATCAGCCCCAGCATTTT.

The V gene is TRBV3-1 (or the pseudogene TRBV3-2), the J gene TRBJ2-7; 9 bases match TRBD1. V was clipped by 5 bases and J by 4 bases; unmatched bases: 6. This CDR3 is built from 14 residues. Germline V gene lookup returns CDR1 LGHDT and CDR2 YNNKEL (reference sequence). The CDR3 here is CASSLQGAEYEQYF. In nucleotides, the CDR3 is TGTGCCAGCAGCTTACAGGGGGCCGAATACGAGCAGTACTTC.

The chain employs TRBV3-1 (or the pseudogene TRBV3-2) and TRBJ2-2; 9 bases line up with TRBD2. J lost 4 bases, V lost 1 base, and 7 bases had no gene match. Germline lookup yields CDR1 LGHDT and CDR2 YNNKEL (reference sequence). The CDR3 extends over 17 amino acids. For the CDR3, the DNA is TGTGCCAGCAGCCAAGCCCCTCTAGCGGGGTCCACCGGGGAGCTGTTTTTT. Its protein product is CASSQAPLAGSTGELFF.

This clone has only one observation. V usage is TRBV28 and J usage is TRBJ2-7, with 12 bases matching TRBD2. J was trimmed by 4 bases and V by 4 bases; bases with no gene match: 2. Germline values: CDR1 MDHEN, CDR2 SYDVKM. The CDR3 is 14 residues long. The CDR3 region is CASSSTSGSYEQYF. The CDR3 DNA follows: TGTGCCAGCAGTTCGACTAGCGGGAGTTACGAGCAGTACTTC.

J is TRBJ1-2 and V is TRBV6-2 or TRBV6-3; D not certain. Germline loops: CDR1 MNHEY, CDR2 SVGEGT. Trimming stripped 5 bases from V and 6 bases from J, with 19 bases between. This CDR3 has 15 amino acids. For the CDR3, the DNA is TGTGCCAGCAGTCCGTCTCCCCCCGGGAGGGATGGCTACACCTTC. It translates to CASSPSPPGRDGYTF.

The chain couples TRBV4-2 to TRBJ2-7; possibly TRBD2 for D (5 bases). V was shortened by 0 bases and J by 2 bases, with 14 bases between the two germline ends. Germline-derived CDR1 and CDR2 are LGHNA and YNFKEQ. The CDR3 contains 16 residues. This chain's CDR3 is CASSQEPVLAAYEQYF. Written as DNA, the CDR3 is TGTGCCAGCAGCCAAGAGCCGGTTCTAGCAGCCTACGAGCAGTACTTC.

The chain couples TRBV5-4 to TRBJ2-1; tentatively, D is TRBD2 (5 bases). The CDR3 covers 13 residues. Germline V gene sequence: CDR1 SGHNT, CDR2 YYREEE (reference sequence). V shed 5 bases and J shed 5 bases, with 11 bases lying between them. The CDR3 spells CASRTKNNNEQFF. The DNA for the CDR3 is TGTGCCAGCAGGACTAAGAACAACAATGAGCAGTTCTTC.